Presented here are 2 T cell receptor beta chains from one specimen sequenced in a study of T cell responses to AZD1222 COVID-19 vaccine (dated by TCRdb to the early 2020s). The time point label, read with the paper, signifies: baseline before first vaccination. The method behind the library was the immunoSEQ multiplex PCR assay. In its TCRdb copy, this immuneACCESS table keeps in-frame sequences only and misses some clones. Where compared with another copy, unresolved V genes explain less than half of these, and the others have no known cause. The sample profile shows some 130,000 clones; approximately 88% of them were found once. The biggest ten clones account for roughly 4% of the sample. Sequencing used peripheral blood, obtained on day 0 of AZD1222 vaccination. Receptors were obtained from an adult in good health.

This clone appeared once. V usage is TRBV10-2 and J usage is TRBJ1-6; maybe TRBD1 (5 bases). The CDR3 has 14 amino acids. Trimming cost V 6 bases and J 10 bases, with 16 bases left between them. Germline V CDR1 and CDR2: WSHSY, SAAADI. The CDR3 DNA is TGCGCCAGCAGAGCAGAATTCAGGGACTCACCCCTCCACTTT. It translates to CASRAEFRDSPLHF.

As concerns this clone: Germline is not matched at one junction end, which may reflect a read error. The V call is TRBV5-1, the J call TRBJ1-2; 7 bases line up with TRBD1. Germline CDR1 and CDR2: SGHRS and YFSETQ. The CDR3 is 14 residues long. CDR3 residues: CASTLTGTDYGYTF. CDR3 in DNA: TGCGCCAGCACCTTGACAGGGACGGACTATGGCTACACCTTC.